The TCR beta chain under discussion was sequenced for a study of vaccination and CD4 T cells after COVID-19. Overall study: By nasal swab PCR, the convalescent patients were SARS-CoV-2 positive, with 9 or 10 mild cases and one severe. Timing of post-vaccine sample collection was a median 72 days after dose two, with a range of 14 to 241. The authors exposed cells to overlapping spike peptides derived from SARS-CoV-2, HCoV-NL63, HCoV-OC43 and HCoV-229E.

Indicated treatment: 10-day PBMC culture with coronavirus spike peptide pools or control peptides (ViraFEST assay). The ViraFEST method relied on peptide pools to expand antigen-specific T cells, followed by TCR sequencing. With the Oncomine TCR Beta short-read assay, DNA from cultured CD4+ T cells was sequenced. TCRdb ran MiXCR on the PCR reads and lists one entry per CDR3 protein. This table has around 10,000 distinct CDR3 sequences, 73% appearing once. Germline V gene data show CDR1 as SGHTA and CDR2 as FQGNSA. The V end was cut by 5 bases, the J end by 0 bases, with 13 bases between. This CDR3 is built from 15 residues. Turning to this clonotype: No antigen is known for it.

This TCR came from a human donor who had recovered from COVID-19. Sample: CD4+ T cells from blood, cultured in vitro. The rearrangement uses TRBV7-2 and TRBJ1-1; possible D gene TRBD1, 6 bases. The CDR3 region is CASSPRGAMNTEAFF. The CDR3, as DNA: TGTGCCAGCAGCCCCAGGGGTGCCATGAACACTGAAGCTTTCTTT.